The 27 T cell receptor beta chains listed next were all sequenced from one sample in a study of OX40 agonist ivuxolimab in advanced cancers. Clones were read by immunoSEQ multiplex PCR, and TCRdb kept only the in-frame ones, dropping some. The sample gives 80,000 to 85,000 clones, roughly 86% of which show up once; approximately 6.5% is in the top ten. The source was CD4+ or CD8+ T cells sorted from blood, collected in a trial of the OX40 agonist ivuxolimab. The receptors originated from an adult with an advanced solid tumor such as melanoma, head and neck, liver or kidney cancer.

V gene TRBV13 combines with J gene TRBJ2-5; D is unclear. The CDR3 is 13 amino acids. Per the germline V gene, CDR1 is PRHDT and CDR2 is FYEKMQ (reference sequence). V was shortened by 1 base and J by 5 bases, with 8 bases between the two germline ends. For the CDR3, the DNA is TGTGCCAGCAGCTTAGCTGGGCGGGAGACCCAGTACTTC. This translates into CASSLAGRETQYF. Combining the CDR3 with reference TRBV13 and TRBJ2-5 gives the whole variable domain AAGVIQSPRHLIKEKRETATLKCYPIPRHDTVYWYQQGPGQDPQFLISFYEKMQSDKGSIPDRFSAQQFSDYHSELNMSSLELGDSALYFCASSLAGRETQYFGPGTRLLVL.

Here the CDR3 DNA reads TGTGCCAGCAGCTTCTCCCGGACAGGAGGGACTGAAGCTTTCTTT. Protein product: CASSFSRTGGTEAFF. The chain employs TRBV7-8 and TRBJ1-1; 7 nucleotides match TRBD1. V lost 3 bases to trimming and J lost 5 bases; unmatched junction nucleotides: 9. From germline, CDR1 is SGHVS and CDR2 FQNEAQ. This CDR3 has 15 residues. Drawing the rest from reference TRBV7-8 and TRBJ1-1, the complete variable domain is GAGVSQSPRYKVAKRGQDVALRCDPISGHVSLFWYQQALGQGPEFLTYFQNEAQLDKSGLPSDRFFAERPEGSVSTLKIQRTQQEDSAVYLCASSFSRTGGTEAFFGQGTRLTVV.

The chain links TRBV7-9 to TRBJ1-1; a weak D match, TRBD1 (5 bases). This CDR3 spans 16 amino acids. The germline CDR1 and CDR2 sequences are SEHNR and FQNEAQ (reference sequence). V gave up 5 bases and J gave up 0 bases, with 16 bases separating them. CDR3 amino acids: CASSPGLGGMNTEAFF. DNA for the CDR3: TGTGCCAGCAGCCCGGGACTTGGGGGGATGAACACTGAAGCTTTCTTT.

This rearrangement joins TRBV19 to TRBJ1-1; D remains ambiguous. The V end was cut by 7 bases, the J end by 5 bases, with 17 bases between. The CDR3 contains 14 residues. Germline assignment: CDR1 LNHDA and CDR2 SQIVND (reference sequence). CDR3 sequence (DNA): TGTGCCAGTACTACAACGGGCGGACGGACTGAAGCTTTCTTT. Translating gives CASTTTGGRTEAFF.

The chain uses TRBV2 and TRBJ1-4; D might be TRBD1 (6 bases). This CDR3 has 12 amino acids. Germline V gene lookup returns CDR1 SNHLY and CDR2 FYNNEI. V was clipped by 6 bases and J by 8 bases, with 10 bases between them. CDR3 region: CASSGTPEKLFF. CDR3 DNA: TGTGCCAGCAGCGGGACACCAGAAAAACTGTTTTTT.

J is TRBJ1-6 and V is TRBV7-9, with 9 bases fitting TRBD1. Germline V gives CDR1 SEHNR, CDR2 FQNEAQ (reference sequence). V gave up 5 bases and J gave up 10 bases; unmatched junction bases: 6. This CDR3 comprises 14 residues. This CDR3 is CASSQGQGQSPLHF. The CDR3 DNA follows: TGTGCCAGCAGCCAGGGACAGGGTCAATCACCCCTCCACTTT.

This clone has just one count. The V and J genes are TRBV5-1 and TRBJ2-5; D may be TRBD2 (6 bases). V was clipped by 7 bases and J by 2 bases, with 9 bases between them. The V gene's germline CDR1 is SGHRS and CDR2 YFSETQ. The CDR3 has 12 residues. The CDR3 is CASSGGQETQYF. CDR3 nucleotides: TGCGCCAGCTCCGGGGGACAAGAGACCCAGTACTTC.

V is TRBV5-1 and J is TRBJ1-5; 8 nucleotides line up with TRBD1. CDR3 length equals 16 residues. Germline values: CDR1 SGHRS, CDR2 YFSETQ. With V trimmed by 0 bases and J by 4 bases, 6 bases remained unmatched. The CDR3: CASSLGGTGDNQPQHF. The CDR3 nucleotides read TGCGCCAGCAGCTTGGGAGGGACAGGTGATAATCAGCCCCAGCATTTT.

The CDR3 DNA reads TGTGCCAGCAGCTTATTTCGGACAGAACGAAACACCATATATTTT. Protein: CASSLFRTERNTIYF. V gene TRBV11-2 combines with J gene TRBJ1-3; D may be TRBD1 (6 bases). Looked up from germline, CDR1 is SGHAT and CDR2 is FQNNGV. V was shortened by 2 bases and J by 5 bases, with 13 bases between the two germline ends. The CDR3 sequence is 15 residues long.

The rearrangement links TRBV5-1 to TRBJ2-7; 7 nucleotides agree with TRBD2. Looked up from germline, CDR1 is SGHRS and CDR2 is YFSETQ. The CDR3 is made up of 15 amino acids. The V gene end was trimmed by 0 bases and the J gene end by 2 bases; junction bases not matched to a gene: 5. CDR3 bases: TGCGCCAGCAGCTTGGCCTGGGGGGGTGCCTACGAGCAGTACTTC. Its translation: CASSLAWGGAYEQYF.

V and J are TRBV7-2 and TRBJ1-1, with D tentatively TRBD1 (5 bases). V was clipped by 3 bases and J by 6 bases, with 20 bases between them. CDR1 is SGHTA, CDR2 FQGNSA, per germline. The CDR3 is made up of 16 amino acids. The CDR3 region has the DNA TGTGCCAGCAGCTTCTCCCCGGGGCTAGTAAGCGCTGAAGCTTTCTTT. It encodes CASSFSPGLVSAEAFF.

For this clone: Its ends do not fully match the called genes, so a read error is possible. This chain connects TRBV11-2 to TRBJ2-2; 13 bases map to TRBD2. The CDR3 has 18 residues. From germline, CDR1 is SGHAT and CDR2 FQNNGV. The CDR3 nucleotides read TGTGCCAGCAGATTAGGACTAGCGGGGGACGGGAACACCGGGGAGCTGTTTTTT. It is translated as CASRLGLAGDGNTGELFF.

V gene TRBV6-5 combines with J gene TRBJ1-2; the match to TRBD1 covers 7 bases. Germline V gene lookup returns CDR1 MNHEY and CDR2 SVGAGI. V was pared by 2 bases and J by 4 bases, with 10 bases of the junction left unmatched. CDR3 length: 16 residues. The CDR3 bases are TGTGCCAGCAGTTACGGCCCCGGAGCAGGGGGCTATGGCTACACCTTC. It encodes CASSYGPGAGGYGYTF.

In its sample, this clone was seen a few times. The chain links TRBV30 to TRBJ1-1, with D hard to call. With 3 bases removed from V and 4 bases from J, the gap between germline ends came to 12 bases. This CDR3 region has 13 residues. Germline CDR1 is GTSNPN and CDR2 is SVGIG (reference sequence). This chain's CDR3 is CAWRRTVGTEAFF. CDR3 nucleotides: TGTGCCTGGAGACGGACGGTGGGCACTGAAGCTTTCTTT.

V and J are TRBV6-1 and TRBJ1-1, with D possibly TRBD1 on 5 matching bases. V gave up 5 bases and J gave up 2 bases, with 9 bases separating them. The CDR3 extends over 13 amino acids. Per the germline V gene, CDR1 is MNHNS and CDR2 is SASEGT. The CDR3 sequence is CASSSRANTEAFF. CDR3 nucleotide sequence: TGTGCCAGCAGTTCCAGGGCTAACACTGAAGCTTTCTTT.

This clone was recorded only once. CDR3 region: CASSPLPSVTDTQYF. For the CDR3, the DNA is TGTGCCAGCAGCCCACTCCCTAGCGTAACAGATACGCAGTATTTT. This chain links TRBV5-4 with TRBJ2-3, with D perhaps matching TRBD2 (6 bases). The CDR3 extends over 15 amino acids. Germline assignment: CDR1 SGHNT and CDR2 YYREEE (reference sequence). Trimming removed 4 bases from V and 3 bases from J, with 15 bases in between.

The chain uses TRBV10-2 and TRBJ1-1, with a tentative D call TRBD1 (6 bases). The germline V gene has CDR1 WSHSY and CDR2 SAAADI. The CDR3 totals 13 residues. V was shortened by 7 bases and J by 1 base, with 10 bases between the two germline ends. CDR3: CASKRGRNTEAFF. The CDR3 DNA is TGCGCCAGCAAAAGGGGGAGGAACACTGAAGCTTTCTTT.

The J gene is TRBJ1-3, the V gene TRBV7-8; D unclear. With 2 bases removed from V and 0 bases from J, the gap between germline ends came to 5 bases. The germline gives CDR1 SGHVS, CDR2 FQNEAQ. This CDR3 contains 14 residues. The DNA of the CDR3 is TGTGCCAGCAGCTTACGGGACTCTGGAAACACCATATATTTT. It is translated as CASSLRDSGNTIYF.

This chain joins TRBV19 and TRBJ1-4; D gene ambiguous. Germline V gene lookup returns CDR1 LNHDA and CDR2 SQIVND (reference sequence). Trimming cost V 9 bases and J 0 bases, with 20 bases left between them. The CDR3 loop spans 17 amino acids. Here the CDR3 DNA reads TGTGCCAGCCATCCCTTCCTCGGCTTTGCAACTAATGAAAAACTGTTTTTT. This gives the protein CASHPFLGFATNEKLFF.

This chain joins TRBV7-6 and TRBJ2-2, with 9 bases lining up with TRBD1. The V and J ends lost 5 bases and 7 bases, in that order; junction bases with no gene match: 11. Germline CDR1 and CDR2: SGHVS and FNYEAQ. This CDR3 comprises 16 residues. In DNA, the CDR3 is TGTGCCAGCAGCCGCCGACCGGGACAGGGCGGCGGGGAGCTGTTTTTT. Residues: CASSRRPGQGGGELFF.

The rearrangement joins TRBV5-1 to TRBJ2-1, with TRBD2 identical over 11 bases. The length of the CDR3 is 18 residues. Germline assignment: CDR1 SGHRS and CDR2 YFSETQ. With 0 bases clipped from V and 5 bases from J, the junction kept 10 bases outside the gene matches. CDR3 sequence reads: CASSLVLAGGTFNNEQFF. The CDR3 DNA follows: TGCGCCAGCAGCTTGGTTCTAGCGGGAGGTACATTCAACAATGAGCAGTTCTTC.

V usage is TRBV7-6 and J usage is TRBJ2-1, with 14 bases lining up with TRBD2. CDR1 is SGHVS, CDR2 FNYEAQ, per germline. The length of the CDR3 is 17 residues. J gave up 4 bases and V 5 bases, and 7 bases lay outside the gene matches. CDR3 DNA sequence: TGTGCCAGCAGCACCGGGACTAGCGGGGGTGGATACAATGAGCAGTTCTTC. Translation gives CASSTGTSGGGYNEQFF.

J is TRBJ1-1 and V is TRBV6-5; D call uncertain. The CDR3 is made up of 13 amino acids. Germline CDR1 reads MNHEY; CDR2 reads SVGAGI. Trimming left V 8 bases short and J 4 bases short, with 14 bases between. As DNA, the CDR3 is TGTGCCAGCCCCGGTATTTTTCCCACTGAAGCTTTCTTT. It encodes CASPGIFPTEAFF.

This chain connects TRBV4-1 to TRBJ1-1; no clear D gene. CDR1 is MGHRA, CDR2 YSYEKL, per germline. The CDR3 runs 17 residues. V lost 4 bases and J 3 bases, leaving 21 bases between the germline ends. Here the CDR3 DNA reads TGCGCCAGCAGCCCCAGCAGGCAAGGTCAAAGGGACACTGAAGCTTTCTTT. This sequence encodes CASSPSRQGQRDTEAFF.

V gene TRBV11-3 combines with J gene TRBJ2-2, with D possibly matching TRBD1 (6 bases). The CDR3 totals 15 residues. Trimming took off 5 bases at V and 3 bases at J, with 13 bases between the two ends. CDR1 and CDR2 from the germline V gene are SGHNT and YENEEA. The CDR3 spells CASSLGTSHTGELFF. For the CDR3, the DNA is TGTGCCAGCAGCCTGGGGACATCTCACACCGGGGAGCTGTTTTTT.

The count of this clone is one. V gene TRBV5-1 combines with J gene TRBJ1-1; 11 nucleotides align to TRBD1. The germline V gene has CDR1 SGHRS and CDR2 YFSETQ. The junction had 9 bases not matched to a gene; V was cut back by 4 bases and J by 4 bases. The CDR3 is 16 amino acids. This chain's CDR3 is CASSPRTGGPGTEAFF. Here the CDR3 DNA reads TGCGCCAGCAGCCCCCGGACAGGGGGCCCGGGCACTGAAGCTTTCTTT.

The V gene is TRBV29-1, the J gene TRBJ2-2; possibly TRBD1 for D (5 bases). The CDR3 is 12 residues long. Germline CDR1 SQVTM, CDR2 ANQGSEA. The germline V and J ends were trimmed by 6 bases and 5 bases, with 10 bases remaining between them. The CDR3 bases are TGCAGCGTAGATAGGGGAACCGGGGAGCTGTTTTTT. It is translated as CSVDRGTGELFF.